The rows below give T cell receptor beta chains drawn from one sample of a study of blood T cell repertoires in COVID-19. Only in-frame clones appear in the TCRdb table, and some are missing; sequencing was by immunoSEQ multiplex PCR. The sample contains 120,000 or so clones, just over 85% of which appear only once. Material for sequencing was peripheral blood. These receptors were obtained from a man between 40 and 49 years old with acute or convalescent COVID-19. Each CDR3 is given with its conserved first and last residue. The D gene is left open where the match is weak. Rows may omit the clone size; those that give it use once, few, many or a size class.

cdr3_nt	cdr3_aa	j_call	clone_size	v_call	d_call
TGTGCCAGCAGCCCTAAAATCGGGGAGGGGGAGCAGTACTTC	CASSPKIGEGEQYF	TRBJ2-7	.	TRBV7-9	TRBD2
TGTGCCAGCAGCGTCCAATCCACGGGGGAGCAGTACTTC	CASSVQSTGEQYF	TRBJ2-7	once	TRBV9	.
TGTGCCAGCAGCCTACGATCGACAGGGGTGAGCTCTGGAAACACCATATATTTT	CASSLRSTGVSSGNTIYF	TRBJ1-3	.	TRBV5-4	TRBD1
TGTGCCAGCAGTGACTCGATCCCAGGGATTAATGAAAAACTGTTTTTT	CASSDSIPGINEKLFF	TRBJ1-4	.	TRBV6-4	.
TGTGCCACCAGTGACCCGGGCAGGGCGGGGGAAAAACTGTTTTTT	CATSDPGRAGEKLFF	TRBJ1-4	.	TRBV24-1	.
TGTGCCAGCAGGGTTAGTAGCGGTTACGAGCAGTACTTC	CASRVSSGYEQYF	TRBJ2-7	.	TRBV25-1	.
TGTGCCAGCGGAAAGAGACAGTTTTCGGCAGATACGCAGTATTTT	CASGKRQFSADTQYF	TRBJ2-3	.	TRBV6-5	.
TGTGCCTGGAGCGTTGGACAAACTGAAGCTTTCTTT	CAWSVGQTEAFF	TRBJ1-1	.	TRBV30	.
TGTGCCAGCAGCTTAGTGGACTCTGAAGCTTTCTTT	CASSLVDSEAFF	TRBJ1-1	few	TRBV7-9	.
TGTGCCAGCAGCTACTGGGAGCACTATGGCTACACCTTC	CASSYWEHYGYTF	TRBJ1-2	.	TRBV5-4	.
TGTGCCAGCAGCCATCCCCGGACTAGCGGATACAATGAGCAGTTCTTC	CASSHPRTSGYNEQFF	TRBJ2-1	.	TRBV13	TRBD2
TGTGCCAGCAGTTCCAGCGGGGGCGGGGAGACCCAGTACTTC	CASSSSGGGETQYF	TRBJ2-5	.	TRBV6-2/TRBV6-3	TRBD2
TGTGCCAGCAGCCCCGGGACAGAGTTTTATGGCTACACCTTC	CASSPGTEFYGYTF	TRBJ1-2	.	TRBV9	TRBD1
TGTGCCAGCAGCCCGGGCTCAGGGAGGGATACGCAGTATTTT	CASSPGSGRDTQYF	TRBJ2-3	few	TRBV11-2	.
TGTGCCAGCAGTTCCCCCGGGAACACTGAAGCTTTCTTT	CASSSPGNTEAFF	TRBJ1-1	few	TRBV13	.
TGCGCCAGCAACTACGCGGGGGGGTATGGCTACACCTTC	CASNYAGGYGYTF	TRBJ1-2	.	TRBV4-3	.
TGTGCCAGCAGCCACAGGAGCAATCAGCCCCAGCATTTT	CASSHRSNQPQHF	TRBJ1-5	.	TRBV5-6	.
TGTGCCAGTAGTATAGACCAGGAGGGCTACTACAATGAGCAGTTCTTC	CASSIDQEGYYNEQFF	TRBJ2-1	.	TRBV19	.
TGTGCCAGTAGAACAGGGGGGAACACTGAAGCTTTCTTT	CASRTGGNTEAFF	TRBJ1-1	.	TRBV19	TRBD1
TGTGCTAGTGGTTTGGGAAGCGGGGGGCTAAATGAGCAGTTCTTC	CASGLGSGGLNEQFF	TRBJ2-1	.	TRBV12-5	TRBD2
TGTGCCAGTAGTACCCGAGGACAGGGAAACTATGGCTACACCTTC	CASSTRGQGNYGYTF	TRBJ1-2	.	TRBV19	TRBD1
TGTGCCAGCTCACCATTGGGGCGGCCAGCCCCAGGCGAGCAGTACTTC	CASSPLGRPAPGEQYF	TRBJ2-7	.	TRBV18	.
TGTGCCAGCAGCCAAGCGAGGATTAGCGCGGCCGGGGAGCTGTTTTTT	CASSQARISAAGELFF	TRBJ2-2	.	TRBV14	.
TGCAGTGCTAGTTTAACTAGCGGGGAGACCCAGTACTTC	CSASLTSGETQYF	TRBJ2-5	.	TRBV20-1	TRBD2
TGTGCCACCAGCAGAGATGAGTGGAGGGGCTCCTACAATGAGCAGTTCTTC	CATSRDEWRGSYNEQFF	TRBJ2-1	.	TRBV15	.
TGTGCCATCAGTGAGTCGGGACAAAACTATGGCTACACCTTC	CAISESGQNYGYTF	TRBJ1-2	.	TRBV10-3	.
TGTGCCAGCAGCGGACAGACTAGCGGGGTGATGTACGAGCAGTACTTC	CASSGQTSGVMYEQYF	TRBJ2-7	few	TRBV14	TRBD2
TGTGCCAGTAGTATCGGGCAGGGTTCGGCCAATGAGCAGTTCTTC	CASSIGQGSANEQFF	TRBJ2-1	.	TRBV19	.
TGTGCCAGCAGCCCGGGACAGTTCTCTGGAAACACCATATATTTT	CASSPGQFSGNTIYF	TRBJ1-3	.	TRBV6-5	TRBD1
TGCGCCAGCAGGGGGACTAGCGGGAGCACAGATACGCAGTATTTT	CASRGTSGSTDTQYF	TRBJ2-3	.	TRBV10-2	TRBD2
TGTGCCACCAGTGGACAGGGAGGCACCCTAAACGAGCAGTACTTC	CATSGQGGTLNEQYF	TRBJ2-7	.	TRBV14	TRBD1
TGTGCCAGCAGTGAAGGAGAATCTGGGGCCAACGTCCTGACTTTC	CASSEGESGANVLTF	TRBJ2-6	.	TRBV6-1	.
TGTGCCAGCAGCCCGCAAAGCAGGGGGTTTCGGGGCTACACCTTC	CASSPQSRGFRGYTF	TRBJ1-2	.	TRBV7-2	TRBD1
TGTGCCAGCAGCCAAGGAGGGGGTGGTGGCTACACCTTC	CASSQGGGGGYTF	TRBJ1-2	few	TRBV14	.
TGCAGCGTTGCAGGGGGCGGGAATCAGCCCCAGCATTTT	CSVAGGGNQPQHF	TRBJ1-5	.	TRBV29-1	TRBD1
TGTGCTAGTGGTCTCTATATAGGGACTTACACAGATACGCAGTATTTT	CASGLYIGTYTDTQYF	TRBJ2-3	.	TRBV12-5	.
TGTGCCAGCAGTTACTCGACACACTCTGGAAACACCATATATTTT	CASSYSTHSGNTIYF	TRBJ1-3	.	TRBV6-5	.
TGCGCCAGCAGCACAAACCCAGCGGACAATGAGCAGTTCTTC	CASSTNPADNEQFF	TRBJ2-1	.	TRBV5-1	.
TGTGCCAGCAGCCCTAAGGGGGACAGGGCCTACGAGCAGTACTTC	CASSPKGDRAYEQYF	TRBJ2-7	.	TRBV11-2	TRBD1
TGTGCCAGCAGCGTAGTGGGGGCAGATAACTATGGCTACACCTTC	CASSVVGADNYGYTF	TRBJ1-2	few	TRBV9	.
TGTGCCAGCAGTGACTCGGCCAGGGGTGGCACTGAAGCTTTCTTT	CASSDSARGGTEAFF	TRBJ1-1	once	TRBV6-4	.
TGCAGCGTTGAATTACACGGCAGGGGCACTGAAGCTTTCTTT	CSVELHGRGTEAFF	TRBJ1-1	.	TRBV29-1	.
TGCGCCAGCAGCCAAGACCGAAGAGCCTATGGCTACACCTTC	CASSQDRRAYGYTF	TRBJ1-2	.	TRBV4-1	.
TGTGCCAGCAGCTTAGGGCTAGCGGGGGTATACAATGAGCAGTTCTTC	CASSLGLAGVYNEQFF	TRBJ2-1	once	TRBV7-2	TRBD2
TGTGCCAGCAGCTTGTCGAGGGACAAGATCTATGGCTACACCTTC	CASSLSRDKIYGYTF	TRBJ1-2	.	TRBV5-5	.
TGTGCCAGCAGCTTATCGGGAGACAATTCACCCCTCCACTTT	CASSLSGDNSPLHF	TRBJ1-6	many	TRBV11-3	.
TGTGCCAGCTCACCACGCAAGACAGACACCGGGGAGCTGTTTTTT	CASSPRKTDTGELFF	TRBJ2-2	.	TRBV18	.
TGTGCCAGCAGTGAGGCAGGGGATGGCAATCAGCCCCAGCATTTT	CASSEAGDGNQPQHF	TRBJ1-5	.	TRBV2	.
TGTGCCAGCAGTTTCTACACAGGGAGCGGCTACACCTTC	CASSFYTGSGYTF	TRBJ1-2	.	TRBV27	.
TGTGCCAGCAGGAAACAGGGCCAGAACACTGAAGCTTTCTTT	CASRKQGQNTEAFF	TRBJ1-1	.	TRBV6-6	.